Sequencing of this T cell receptor beta chain was carried out in a study of shared T cell receptors in the human thymus. Generated by immunoSEQ multiplex PCR, the TCRdb table keeps only in-frame clones and is missing some. The table includes 540,000 or so clones, around three quarters detected once. This clone was recorded a few times. The data were also submitted as part of a second study, on human thymus T cells.

This TCR was recovered from a boy under three years old with a congenital heart defect. Sequences were obtained from thymocytes.

CDR3 residues: CASSSEPPYGDTQYF. Written as DNA, the CDR3 is TGTGCCAGCAGCTCCGAACCCCCATACGGGGATACGCAGTATTTT. The chain has TRBV6-6 and TRBJ2-3; no clear D. V lost 6 bases to trimming and J lost 6 bases, with 19 bases between them. The germline CDR1 and CDR2 sequences are MNHNY and SVGAGI (reference sequence). The CDR3 runs 15 residues.